This T cell receptor beta chain was profiled in a study of cytomegalovirus exposure and HLA in healthy donors. CDR3 length equals 11 residues. The germline V gene has CDR1 LNHDA and CDR2 SQIVND (reference sequence). Deletions cut 4 bases from V and 7 bases from J, with 8 bases between. Some clones are missing from TCRdb's copy, which holds only in-frame ones; the method was immunoSEQ multiplex PCR. The repertoire holds 100,000 to 150,000 clones, 95% to 97% seen once, with about 1.7% in the top ten. The sequencing input was PBMCs. V is TRBV19 and J is TRBJ2-7; a weak D match, TRBD1 (5 bases). This receptor was obtained from a young man in good health and CMV-seronegative. CDR3 nucleotide sequence: TGTGCCAGTAGTACAGGGAAAGAGCAGTACTTC. Its translation: CASSTGKEQYF.